This TCR beta chain was obtained from a study of blood T cell repertoires in COVID-19. Original methodology: Scientists estimated how many nucleated cells there were by amplifying reference gene primers. Clones were read by immunoSEQ multiplex PCR, and TCRdb kept only the in-frame ones, dropping some. The V and J calls and clone size were taken over from that table, and D and trimming were inferred from the DNA. The table lists 120,000 or so clones, over 85% of them singletons. Germline V gene data show CDR1 as SEHNR and CDR2 as FQNEAQ (reference sequence). This CDR3 spans 17 amino acids. V shed 5 bases, J shed 4 bases, and the junction held 10 bases outside the gene matches.

The source material was peripheral blood. This chain connects TRBV7-9 to TRBJ2-3, with 12 bases fitting TRBD2. This clonotype was obtained from a man in his fifties with active COVID-19. The CDR3 nucleotides are TGTGCCAGCAGCCCCTACCTAGCGGGGGGGTTGGCAGATACGCAGTATTTT. It is translated as CASSPYLAGGLADTQYF.